Listed below are T cell receptor beta chains from one sample, sequenced in a study of blood T cell repertoires in COVID-19. TCRdb's table, derived via immunoSEQ multiplex PCR, lists solely in-frame clones and lacks some. The top ten clones hold 3% to 4.5% of a sample with roughly 150,000 clones, around 74% of them seen once. The sample taken for sequencing was peripheral blood. Receptor source: a woman older than 75 with acute or convalescent COVID-19. Each CDR3 is given with its conserved first and last residue. The D gene is left open where the match is weak. Part of the rows lack a size; the others show once, few, many or a class for expanded clones.

CDR3 length | J gene | clone size | V gene | D gene | CDR3 DNA | CDR3 protein
13 | TRBJ2-1 | - | TRBV12-3/TRBV12-4 | TRBD2 | TGTGCCAGCAGTCCAAGCGGGGGCAATGAGCAGTTCTTC | CASSPSGGNEQFF
17 | TRBJ1-5 | - | TRBV9 | TRBD1 | TGTGCCAGCAGCCCCGGGCAAGGGGGCTTTAACAATCAGCCCCAGCATTTT | CASSPGQGGFNNQPQHF
17 | TRBJ1-6 | once | TRBV6-6 | TRBD1 | TGTGCCAGCAGTCTCCTTACAGGGGGCGCCGTGAATTCACCCCTCCACTTT | CASSLLTGGAVNSPLHF
13 | TRBJ1-2 | - | TRBV7-6 | TRBD1 | TGTGCCAGCAGCTTACAGACAGGGGGTGGCTACACCTTC | CASSLQTGGGYTF
12 | TRBJ1-1 | - | TRBV29-1 | - | TGCAGCGTTGTCGACAGCGCCGTTGAAGCTTTCTTT | CSVVDSAVEAFF
15 | TRBJ2-2 | - | TRBV18 | TRBD1 | TGTGCCAGCTCACCCGCCGAAGGGGGCCACGGGGAGCTGTTTTTT | CASSPAEGGHGELFF
14 | TRBJ2-7 | - | TRBV3-1/TRBV3-2 | TRBD1 | TGTGCCAGCAGTCCCCTTGGACAGGGCTTCGAGCAGTACTTC | CASSPLGQGFEQYF
16 | TRBJ1-2 | - | TRBV25-1 | TRBD1 | TGTGCCAGCAGTACAGGGGCTTCGGGGATCATCTATGGCTACACCTTC | CASSTGASGIIYGYTF
14 | TRBJ2-2 | - | TRBV18 | - | TGTGCCAGCTCACCACTTCTTAACACCGGGGAGCTGTTTTTT | CASSPLLNTGELFF
15 | TRBJ1-5 | - | TRBV4-2 | - | TGTGCCAGCAGCCAAGGGACAGATAGCAATCAGCCCCAGCATTTT | CASSQGTDSNQPQHF
15 | TRBJ2-1 | - | TRBV19 | TRBD2 | TGTGCCAGTACCACCGGGACTAGTACTTACAATGAGCAGTTCTTC | CASTTGTSTYNEQFF
14 | TRBJ1-2 | - | TRBV25-1 | - | TGTGCCAGCAGTGGAGGGAATAATAACTATGGCTACACCTTC | CASSGGNNNYGYTF
18 | TRBJ1-3 | - | TRBV25-1 | - | TGTGCCAGCAGTGAAGCGGGGGCAGGATGGAGCTCTGGAAACACCATATATTTT | CASSEAGAGWSSGNTIYF
14 | TRBJ2-2 | - | TRBV2 | - | TGTGCCAGCAGTGAAACTTCGAACGCCGGGGAGCTGTTTTTT | CASSETSNAGELFF
15 | TRBJ1-1 | - | TRBV14 | - | TGTGCCAGCAGCCAAGATCTGGACAGGAACACTGAAGCTTTCTTT | CASSQDLDRNTEAFF
14 | TRBJ2-1 | once | TRBV19 | TRBD2 | TGTGCCAGTAGTGGGGTAGCGGGAGGAAACGAGCAGTTCTTC | CASSGVAGGNEQFF
13 | TRBJ1-5 | - | TRBV20-1 | - | TGCAGTGCCAGTACAGGGCCTGGACAGCCCCAGCATTTT | CSASTGPGQPQHF
13 | TRBJ2-7 | - | TRBV11-3 | - | TGTGCCAGCAGCTTCTCAGGGAACTACGAGCAGTACTTC | CASSFSGNYEQYF